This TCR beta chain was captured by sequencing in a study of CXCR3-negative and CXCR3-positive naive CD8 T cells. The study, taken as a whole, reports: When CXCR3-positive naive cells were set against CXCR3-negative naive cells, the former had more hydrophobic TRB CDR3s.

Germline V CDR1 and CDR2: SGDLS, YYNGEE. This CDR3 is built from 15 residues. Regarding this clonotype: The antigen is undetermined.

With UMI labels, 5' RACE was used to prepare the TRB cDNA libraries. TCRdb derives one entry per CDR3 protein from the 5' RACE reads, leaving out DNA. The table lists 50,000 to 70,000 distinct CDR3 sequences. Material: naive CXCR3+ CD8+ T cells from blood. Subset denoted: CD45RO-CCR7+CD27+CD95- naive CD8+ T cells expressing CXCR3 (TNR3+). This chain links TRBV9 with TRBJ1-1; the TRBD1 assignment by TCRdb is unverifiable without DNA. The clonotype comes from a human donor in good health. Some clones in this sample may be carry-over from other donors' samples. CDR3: CASSVEGQQGTEAFF. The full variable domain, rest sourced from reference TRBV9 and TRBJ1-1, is DSGVTQTPKHLITATGQRVTLRCSPRSGDLSVYWYQQSLDQGLQFLIQYYNGEERAKGNILERFSAQQFPDLHSELNLSSLELGDSALYFCASSVEGQQGTEAFFGQGTRLTVV.